These T cell receptor beta chains were read from a single sample in a study of response to subunit inactivated influenza vaccine. MiXCR, run by TCRdb on the RT-PCR reads, gives a single entry per CDR3 protein. The table lists 500,000 or so distinct CDR3 sequences, approximately 15% of them singletons. The sample here was CD4+ T cells sorted from PBMCs, taken 23 to 25 months after vaccination. The receptors were gathered from a man aged 50-75 years who received an inactivated influenza vaccine. CDR3s include the opening cysteine and the closing phenylalanine or tryptophan. Fields, in order: CDR3 protein, CDR3 DNA, V gene, J gene, clone size, D gene. The D gene is left open where the match is weak. Size is omitted from some rows. Given values are once, few, many or a class for expanded clones.

CASSFGAGTNYGYTF	TGTGCCAGCAGTTTTGGGGCAGGAACTAACTATGGCTACACCTTC	TRBV12-3/TRBV12-4	TRBJ1-2	few	-
CASSRDRVRYGYTF	TGTGCCAGTAGCCGGGACAGGGTACGGTATGGCTACACCTTC	TRBV6-1	TRBJ1-2	-	TRBD1
CSVGSTVSTDTQYF	TGCAGCGTGGGGTCGACGGTTTCCACAGATACGCAGTATTTT	TRBV29-1	TRBJ2-3	-	-
CASSEGHLRGPDTQYF	TGTGCCAGCAGTGAGGGACACCTAAGGGGGCCAGATACGCAGTATTTT	TRBV25-1	TRBJ2-3	-	TRBD1
CASNSRSYNEQFF	TGCGCCAGCAATTCCCGCTCCTACAATGAGCAGTTCTTC	TRBV10-2	TRBJ2-1	few	-
CASSPRIGVYEQYF	TGTGCCAGCAGCCCCAGAATAGGGGTCTACGAGCAGTACTTC	TRBV3-1	TRBJ2-7	-	-
CASSALAGGPNEQFF	TGTGCCAGCAGTGCTCTAGCGGGAGGGCCCAATGAGCAGTTCTTC	TRBV12-3/TRBV12-4	TRBJ2-1	many	TRBD2
CASSDTGSSYNEQFF	TGTGCCAGCAGTGACACCGGTAGCTCCTACAATGAGCAGTTCTTC	TRBV6-4	TRBJ2-1	-	-
CASSPRADTDTQYF	TGTGCCAGCTCACCACGGGCGGACACAGATACGCAGTATTTT	TRBV18	TRBJ2-3	few	-
CASSLSGELFF	TGTGCCAGCAGCTTATCGGGGGAGCTGTTTTTT	TRBV7-2	TRBJ2-2	many	-
CASSLVGGPLHF	TGTGCCAGCAGCTTAGTGGGGGGACCCCTCCACTTT	TRBV7-2	TRBJ1-6	-	-
CASREGLINEKLFF	TGTGCCAGCAGAGAGGGACTGATTAATGAAAAACTGTTTTTT	TRBV6-1	TRBJ1-4	-	-
CSANRGAGGFSTMGQFF	TGCAGTGCCAACCGGGGGGCGGGAGGGTTTTCTACAATGGGGCAGTTCTTC	TRBV20-1	TRBJ2-1	few	TRBD2
CASRPFLQANTGELFF	TGCGCCAGCAGGCCGTTCTTGCAGGCGAACACCGGGGAGCTGTTTTTT	TRBV5-1	TRBJ2-2	few	-
CASSTGTGRFTGELFF	TGCGCCAGCAGCACTGGGACAGGGCGTTTTACCGGGGAGCTGTTTTTT	TRBV5-1	TRBJ2-2	-	TRBD1
CSARPPTGFEQYF	TGCAGTGCTAGACCCCCGACAGGGTTCGAGCAGTACTTC	TRBV20-1	TRBJ2-7	-	TRBD1
CASSPPVSNEQYF	TGTGCCAGCTCACCACCAGTATCGAACGAGCAGTACTTC	TRBV18	TRBJ2-7	-	-
CASSGYTEAFF	TGTGCCAGCAGTGGGTACACTGAAGCTTTCTTT	TRBV2	TRBJ1-1	few	-
CASSLVLGSGELFF	TGTGCCAGCAGCTTGGTGCTGGGATCCGGGGAGCTGTTTTTT	TRBV5-6	TRBJ2-2	few	-
CASSWNQETQYF	TGTGCCAGCAGCTGGAACCAAGAGACCCAGTACTTC	TRBV5-5	TRBJ2-5	few	-
CASTPGQANYGYTF	TGTGCCAGCACACCGGGACAGGCGAACTATGGCTACACCTTC	TRBV12-3/TRBV12-4	TRBJ1-2	-	TRBD1
CASSQDGLAGGEQYF	TGCGCCAGCAGCCAAGACGGACTAGCGGGAGGAGAGCAGTACTTC	TRBV4-3	TRBJ2-7	-	TRBD2
CASSWGGSTDTQYF	TGCGCCAGCAGTTGGGGGGGGAGCACAGATACGCAGTATTTT	TRBV5-1	TRBJ2-3	-	TRBD2
CASSPWRSSYNEQFF	TGTGCCAGTAGCCCCTGGAGGAGCTCCTACAATGAGCAGTTCTTC	TRBV19	TRBJ2-1	few	-
CSARPETSGFYRNYEQYF	TGCAGTGCTAGACCGGAGACTAGCGGGTTCTACCGGAACTACGAGCAGTACTTC	TRBV20-1	TRBJ2-7	few	TRBD2
CASSFLPAGLDSPLHF	TGTGCCAGCAGTTTCCTCCCGGCAGGGTTAGATTCACCCCTCCACTTT	TRBV6-5	TRBJ1-6	-	-
CASSFREFDEQFF	TGTGCCAGCAGTTTTCGGGAGTTTGATGAGCAGTTCTTC	TRBV12-3/TRBV12-4	TRBJ2-1	-	-
CAISDGLSHHTDTQYF	TGTGCCATCAGTGATGGTTTGAGCCACCACACAGATACGCAGTATTTT	TRBV10-3	TRBJ2-3	many	-
CASSATGTGGKGYGYTF	TGTGCCAGCAGCGCTACCGGGACAGGGGGTAAGGGGTATGGCTACACCTTC	TRBV9	TRBJ1-2	-	TRBD1
CASSEAPGRDTQYF	TGTGCCAGCAGTGAAGCCCCGGGGCGGGATACGCAGTATTTT	TRBV2	TRBJ2-3	-	-
CASSLDGFGYTF	TGTGCCAGCAGTTTAGACGGGTTTGGCTACACCTTC	TRBV12-3/TRBV12-4	TRBJ1-2	many	-
CASSWDAEGRHF	TGTGCCAGCAGCTGGGACGCTGAGGGAAGGCACTTC	TRBV6-6	TRBJ2-7	-	-
CASSVGGGNTGELFF	TGTGCCAGCAGCGTGGGCGGAGGGAACACCGGGGAGCTGTTTTTT	TRBV9	TRBJ2-2	few	-
CSAVDRGVATSRYEQYF	TGCAGTGCTGTTGACAGGGGTGTCGCGACCTCTAGGTACGAGCAGTACTTC	TRBV20-1	TRBJ2-7	-	TRBD1
CASSFRQRPNTGELFF	TGTGCCAGCAGCTTCCGACAGCGCCCGAACACCGGGGAGCTGTTTTTT	TRBV5-5	TRBJ2-2	-	-
CASSQEAGDQPQHF	TGCGCCAGCAGCCAAGAGGCAGGAGATCAGCCCCAGCATTTT	TRBV4-3	TRBJ1-5	few	-
CAIRGGALNTEAFF	TGTGCCATCAGGGGGGGCGCGCTGAACACTGAAGCTTTCTTT	TRBV5-4	TRBJ1-1	-	TRBD1
CASSPRSTGANTGELFF	TGTGCCAGCAGCCCCCGATCGACAGGGGCGAACACCGGGGAGCTGTTTTTT	TRBV12-3/TRBV12-4	TRBJ2-2	few	TRBD1
CATSTRQNTGELFF	TGTGCCACCAGCACCCGACAGAACACCGGGGAGCTGTTTTTT	TRBV15	TRBJ2-2	-	-
CASSLDRIGQYF	TGCGCCAGCAGCTTGGATCGGATTGGGCAGTACTTC	TRBV5-1	TRBJ2-7	many	-
CSGLAGGSTDTQYF	TGCAGTGGACTGGCAGGTGGAAGCACAGATACGCAGTATTTT	TRBV20-1	TRBJ2-3	few	-
CASFASFGHEQYF	TGTGCCAGCTTTGCTAGCTTCGGCCACGAGCAGTACTTC	TRBV6-1	TRBJ2-7	-	-
CASSPATLSGNTIYF	TGTGCCAGCTCACCAGCCACCCTATCTGGAAACACCATATATTTT	TRBV18	TRBJ1-3	few	-
CSARDGGGRSTEAFF	TGCAGTGCTAGAGATGGGGGAGGGAGAAGCACTGAAGCTTTCTTT	TRBV20-1	TRBJ1-1	-	-
CATSDPSPFGYNEQFF	TGTGCCACCAGTGATCCCTCGCCTTTCGGATACAATGAGCAGTTCTTC	TRBV24-1	TRBJ2-1	-	-
CASSYEYRAETQYF	TGTGCCAGCAGTTACGAGTACAGGGCGGAGACCCAGTACTTC	TRBV6-5	TRBJ2-5	few	-
CASSYYRGGDEKLFF	TGTGCCAGCAGCTATTACAGGGGCGGGGATGAAAAACTGTTTTTT	TRBV7-9	TRBJ1-4	few	TRBD1
CASSLGVRVLNTGELFF	TGTGCCAGCAGCTTAGGGGTACGCGTCCTGAACACCGGGGAGCTGTTTTTT	TRBV11-2	TRBJ2-2	-	-
CSAGNRQGRGDEAFF	TGCAGTGCTGGCAACCGACAGGGTCGAGGTGATGAAGCTTTCTTT	TRBV20-1	TRBJ1-1	few	TRBD1
CASSRGLPPYEQYF	TGTGCCAGCAGCCGTGGACTCCCCCCCTACGAGCAGTACTTC	TRBV7-2	TRBJ2-7	-	-
CASRKAGRYNEQFF	TGTGCCAGCAGAAAAGCGGGCCGATACAATGAGCAGTTCTTC	TRBV25-1	TRBJ2-1	-	-